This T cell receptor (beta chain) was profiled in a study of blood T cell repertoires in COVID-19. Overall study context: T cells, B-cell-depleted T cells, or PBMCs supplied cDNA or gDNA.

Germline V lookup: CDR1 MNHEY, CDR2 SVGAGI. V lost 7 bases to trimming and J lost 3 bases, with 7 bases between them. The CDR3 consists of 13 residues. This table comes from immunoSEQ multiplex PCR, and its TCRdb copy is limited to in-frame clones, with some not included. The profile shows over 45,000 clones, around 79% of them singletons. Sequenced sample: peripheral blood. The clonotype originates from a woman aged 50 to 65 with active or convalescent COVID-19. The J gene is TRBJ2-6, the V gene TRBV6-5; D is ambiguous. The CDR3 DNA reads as TGTGCCAGCACCCCCGTTGGGGCCAACGTCCTGACTTTC. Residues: CASTPVGANVLTF.